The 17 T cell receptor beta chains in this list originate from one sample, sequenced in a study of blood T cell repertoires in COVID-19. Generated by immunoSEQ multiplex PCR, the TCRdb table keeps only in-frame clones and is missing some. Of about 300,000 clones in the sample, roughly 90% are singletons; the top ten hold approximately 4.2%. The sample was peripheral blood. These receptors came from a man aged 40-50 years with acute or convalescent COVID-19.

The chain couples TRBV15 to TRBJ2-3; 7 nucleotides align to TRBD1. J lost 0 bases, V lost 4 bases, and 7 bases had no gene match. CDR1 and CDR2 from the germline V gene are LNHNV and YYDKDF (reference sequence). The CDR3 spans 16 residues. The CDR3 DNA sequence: TGTGCCACCAGCACCACGACAGGGTCAAGCACAGATACGCAGTATTTT. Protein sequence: CATSTTTGSSTDTQYF.

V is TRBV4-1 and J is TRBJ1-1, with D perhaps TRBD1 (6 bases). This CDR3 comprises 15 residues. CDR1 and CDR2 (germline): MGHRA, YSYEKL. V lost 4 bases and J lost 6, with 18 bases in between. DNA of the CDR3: TGCGCCAGCAGCCGAGACATCACAGGGATCTCTGAAGCTTTCTTT. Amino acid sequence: CASSRDITGISEAFF.

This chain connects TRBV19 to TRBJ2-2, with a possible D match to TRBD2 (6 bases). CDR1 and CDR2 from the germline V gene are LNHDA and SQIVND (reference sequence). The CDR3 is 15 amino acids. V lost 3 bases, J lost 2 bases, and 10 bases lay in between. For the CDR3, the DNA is TGTGCCAGTAGTATGGGGAGGAGAAACACCGGGGAGCTGTTTTTT. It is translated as CASSMGRRNTGELFF.

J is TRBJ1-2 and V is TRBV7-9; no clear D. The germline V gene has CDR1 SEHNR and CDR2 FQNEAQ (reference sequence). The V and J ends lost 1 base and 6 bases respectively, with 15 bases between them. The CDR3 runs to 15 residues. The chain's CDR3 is CASSLDYLGKNGYTF. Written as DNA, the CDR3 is TGTGCCAGCAGCTTAGATTACCTCGGGAAGAATGGCTACACCTTC.

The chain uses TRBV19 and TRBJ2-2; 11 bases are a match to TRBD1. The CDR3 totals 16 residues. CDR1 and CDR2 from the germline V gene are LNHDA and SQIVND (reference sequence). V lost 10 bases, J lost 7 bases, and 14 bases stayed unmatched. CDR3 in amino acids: CATLSPGQGGFGELFF. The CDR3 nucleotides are TGTGCCACCCTGTCTCCGGGACAGGGGGGATTCGGGGAGCTGTTTTTT.

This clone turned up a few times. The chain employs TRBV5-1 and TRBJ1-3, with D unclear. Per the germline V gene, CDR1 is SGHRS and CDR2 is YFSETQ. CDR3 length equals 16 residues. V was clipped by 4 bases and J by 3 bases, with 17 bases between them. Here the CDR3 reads CASSPVPQAGGNTIYF. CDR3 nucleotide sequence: TGCGCCAGCAGCCCTGTCCCGCAAGCCGGTGGAAACACCATATATTTT.

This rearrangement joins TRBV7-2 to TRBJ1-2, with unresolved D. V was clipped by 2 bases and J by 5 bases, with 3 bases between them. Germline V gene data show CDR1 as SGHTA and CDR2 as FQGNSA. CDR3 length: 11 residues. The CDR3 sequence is CASSLTYGYTF. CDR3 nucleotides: TGTGCCAGCAGCTTAACATATGGCTACACCTTC. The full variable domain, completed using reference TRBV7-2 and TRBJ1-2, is GAGVSQSPSNKVTEKGKDVELRCDPISGHTALYWYRQSLGQGLEFLIYFQGNSAPDKSGLPSDRFSAERTGGSVSTLTIQRTQQEDSAVYLCASSLTYGYTFGSGTRLTVV.

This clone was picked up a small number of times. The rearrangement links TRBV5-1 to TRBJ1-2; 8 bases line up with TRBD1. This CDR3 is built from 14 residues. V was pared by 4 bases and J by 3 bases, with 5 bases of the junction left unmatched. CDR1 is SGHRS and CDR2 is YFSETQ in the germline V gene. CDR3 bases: TGCGCCAGCAGCATCCCGGACAGGGACTATGGCTACACCTTC. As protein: CASSIPDRDYGYTF. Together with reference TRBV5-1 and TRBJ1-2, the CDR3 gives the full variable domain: KAGVTQTPRYLIKTRGQQVTLSCSPISGHRSVSWYQQTPGQGLQFLFEYFSETQRNKGNFPGRFSGRQFSNSRSEMNVSTLELGDSALYLCASSIPDRDYGYTFGSGTRLTVV.

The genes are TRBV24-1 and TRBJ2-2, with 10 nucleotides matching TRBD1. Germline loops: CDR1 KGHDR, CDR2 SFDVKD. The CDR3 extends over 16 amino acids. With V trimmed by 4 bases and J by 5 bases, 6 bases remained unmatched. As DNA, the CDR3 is TGTGCCACCAGTGACCGGACAGGGGGAAGGACCGGGGAGCTGTTTTTT. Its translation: CATSDRTGGRTGELFF.

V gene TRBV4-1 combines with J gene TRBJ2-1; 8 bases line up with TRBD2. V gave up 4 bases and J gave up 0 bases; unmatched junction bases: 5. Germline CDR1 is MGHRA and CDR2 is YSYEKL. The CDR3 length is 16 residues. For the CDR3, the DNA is TGCGCCAGCAGCCTTAGCGGGGCTTTCTCCTACAATGAGCAGTTCTTC. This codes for CASSLSGAFSYNEQFF.

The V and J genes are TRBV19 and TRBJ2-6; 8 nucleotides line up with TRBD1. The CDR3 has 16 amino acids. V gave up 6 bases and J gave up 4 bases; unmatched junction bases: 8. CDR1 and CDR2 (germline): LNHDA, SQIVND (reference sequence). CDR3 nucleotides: TGTGCCAGTAGACCCGGGACAGGCCGAGGGGCCAACGTCCTGACTTTC. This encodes CASRPGTGRGANVLTF. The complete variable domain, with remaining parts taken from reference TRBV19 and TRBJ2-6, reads DGGITQSPKYLFRKEGQNVTLSCEQNLNHDAMYWYRQDPGQGLRLIYYSQIVNDFQKGDIAEGYSVSREKKESFPLTVTSAQKNPTAFYLCASRPGTGRGANVLTFGAGSRLTVL.

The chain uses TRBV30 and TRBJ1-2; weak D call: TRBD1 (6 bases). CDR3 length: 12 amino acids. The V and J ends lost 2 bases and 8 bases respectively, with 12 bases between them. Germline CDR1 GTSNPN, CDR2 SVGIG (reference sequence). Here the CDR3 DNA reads TGTGCCTGGAGTCAGGGGACCCTAGGCTACACCTTC. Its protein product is CAWSQGTLGYTF.

The CDR3: CASGLGFRDTEAFF. The CDR3 DNA is TGTGCTAGTGGTTTGGGGTTCAGGGACACTGAAGCTTTCTTT. V usage is TRBV12-5 and J usage is TRBJ1-1; tentatively, D is TRBD1 (5 bases). Trimming cost V 1 base and J 3 bases, with 9 bases left between them. This CDR3 spans 14 amino acids. Looked up from germline, CDR1 is LGHNT and CDR2 is FRNRAP.

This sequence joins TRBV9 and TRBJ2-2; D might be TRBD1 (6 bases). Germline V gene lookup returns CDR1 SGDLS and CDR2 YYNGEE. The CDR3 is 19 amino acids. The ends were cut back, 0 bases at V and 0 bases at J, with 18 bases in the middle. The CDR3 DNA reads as TGTGCCAGCAGCGTAGGAGTTGGGGGTGACAGGACGAACACCGGGGAGCTGTTTTTT. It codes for CASSVGVGGDRTNTGELFF.

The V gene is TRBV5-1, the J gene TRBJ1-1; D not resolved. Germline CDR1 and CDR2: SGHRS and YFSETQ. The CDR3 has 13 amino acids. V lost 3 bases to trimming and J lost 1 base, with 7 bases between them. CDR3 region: CASSSQWNTEAFF. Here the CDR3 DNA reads TGCGCCAGCAGCTCCCAGTGGAACACTGAAGCTTTCTTT.

The CDR3, as DNA: TGTGCCAGCAGCTACCCAATGGGAGAGTCCTACACCTTC. Its protein product is CASSYPMGESYTF. This sequence joins TRBV5-6 and TRBJ1-2; no reliable D call. Germline CDR1 and CDR2: SGHDT and YYEEEE. Trimming removed 3 bases at V and 10 bases at J, with 16 bases between. CDR3 length: 13 amino acids.

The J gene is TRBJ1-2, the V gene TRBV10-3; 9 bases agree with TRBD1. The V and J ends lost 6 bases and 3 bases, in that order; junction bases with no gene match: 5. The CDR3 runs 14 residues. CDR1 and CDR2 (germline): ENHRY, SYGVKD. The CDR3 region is CAIRKQGADYGYTF. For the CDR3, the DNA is TGTGCCATCAGAAAACAGGGGGCGGACTATGGCTACACCTTC.